Presented here are 10 T cell receptor beta chains from one specimen sequenced in a study of T cell responses to AZD1222 COVID-19 vaccine. Generated by immunoSEQ multiplex PCR, the TCRdb table keeps only in-frame clones and is missing some. The table records some 110,000 clones, around 94% of them present only once. This material consisted of peripheral blood, taken on day 0 of AZD1222 vaccination. The source of these receptors is an adult in good health.

The V and J genes are TRBV27 and TRBJ2-2; D ambiguous. The CDR3 is 13 residues long. The ends were cut back, 7 bases at V and 5 bases at J, with 11 bases in the middle. Germline V lookup: CDR1 MNHEY, CDR2 SMNVEV (reference sequence). This chain's CDR3 is CASKVTVTGELFF. DNA of the CDR3: TGTGCCAGCAAAGTGACCGTAACCGGGGAGCTGTTTTTT.

The chain couples TRBV28 to TRBJ1-6; D call uncertain. The V end was cut by 7 bases, the J end by 7 bases, with 8 bases between. The CDR3 extends over 12 amino acids. CDR1 MDHEN and CDR2 SYDVKM come from the germline V gene. CDR3 amino acids: CASTTANSPLHF. The CDR3 nucleotides are TGTGCCAGCACAACCGCCAATTCACCCCTCCACTTT. The entire variable domain, with the rest obtained from reference TRBV28 and TRBJ1-6, is as follows: DVKVTQSSRYLVKRTGEKVFLECVQDMDHENMFWYRQDPGLGLRLIYFSYDVKMKEKGDIPEGYSVSREKKERFSLILESASTNQTSMYLCASTTANSPLHFGNGTRLTVT.

The genes are TRBV5-1 and TRBJ2-5, with D uncertain. The CDR3 sequence is 12 residues long. V lost 2 bases, J lost 2 bases, and 4 bases lay in between. CDR1 and CDR2 (germline): SGHRS, YFSETQ. Here the CDR3 reads CASSFAQETQYF. The CDR3, as DNA: TGCGCCAGCAGCTTTGCACAAGAGACCCAGTACTTC.

The chain uses TRBV5-1 and TRBJ1-6; no reliable D call. Trimming took off 0 bases at V and 7 bases at J, with 5 bases between the two ends. CDR1 SGHRS and CDR2 YFSETQ come from the germline V gene. This CDR3 is 13 amino acids long. The CDR3 sequence: CASSLDPNSPLHF. CDR3 nucleotide sequence: TGCGCCAGCAGCTTGGACCCCAATTCACCCCTCCACTTT.

The rearrangement links TRBV5-4 to TRBJ2-7; maybe TRBD1 (6 bases). V was trimmed by 4 bases and J by 4 bases, leaving 18 bases between them. CDR3 size: 15 residues. Per germline, CDR1 SGHNT and CDR2 YYREEE (reference sequence). In nucleotides, the CDR3 is TGTGCCAGCAGCATTGGGGACACCGGCGGATACGAGCAGTACTTC. It is translated as CASSIGDTGGYEQYF.

The rearrangement uses TRBV15 and TRBJ2-7, with D perhaps matching TRBD2 (5 bases). The germline V gene has CDR1 LNHNV and CDR2 YYDKDF (reference sequence). The CDR3 totals 12 residues. Trimming pared 11 bases from V and 6 bases from J, leaving 17 bases between. The CDR3 DNA is TGTGCCGCAGAGGGCTATAATGGCGAGCAGTACTTC. It encodes CAAEGYNGEQYF.

The chain uses TRBV28 and TRBJ2-3, with D hard to call. The ends were cut back, 7 bases at V and 2 bases at J, with 4 bases in the middle. Germline V gene data show CDR1 as MDHEN and CDR2 as SYDVKM. There are 11 residues in the CDR3. CDR3 nucleotides: TGTGCCAGCAAGTTCACAGATACGCAGTATTTT. Translation gives CASKFTDTQYF.

The chain joins TRBV6-5 to TRBJ2-3; D unresolved. The CDR3 spans 15 residues. Germline V gene sequence: CDR1 MNHEY, CDR2 SVGAGI. The germline V and J ends were trimmed by 0 bases and 0 bases, with 7 bases remaining between them. The CDR3 reads CASSYSAPSTDTQYF. CDR3 nucleotides: TGTGCCAGCAGTTACTCTGCACCTAGCACAGATACGCAGTATTTT.

This chain uses TRBV2 with TRBJ2-1; 7 bases are shared with TRBD2. The CDR3 sequence is 15 residues long. The V and J ends lost 1 base and 2 bases, in that order; junction bases with no gene match: 2. CDR1 SNHLY and CDR2 FYNNEI come from the germline V gene. The CDR3 bases are TGTGCCAGCAGTGAAGGGACTAGGGCCTACAATGAGCAGTTCTTC. Protein sequence: CASSEGTRAYNEQFF. The full variable domain, in which reference TRBV2 and TRBJ2-1 provide the parts outside the CDR3, is EPEVTQTPSHQVTQMGQEVILRCVPISNHLYFYWYRQILGQKVEFLVSFYNNEISEKSEIFDDQFSVERPDGSNFTLKIRSTKLEDSAMYFCASSEGTRAYNEQFFGPGTRLTVL.

The rearrangement links TRBV28 to TRBJ2-7; D possibly corresponds to TRBD2 (5 bases). Trimming removed 5 bases at V and 7 bases at J, with 15 bases between. The CDR3 totals 13 residues. Germline assignment: CDR1 MDHEN and CDR2 SYDVKM. CDR3: CASSPGYPGEQYF. The CDR3 DNA reads TGTGCCAGCAGTCCTGGGTATCCGGGGGAGCAGTACTTC.